A selection of T cell receptor beta chains follows, all from one sample in a study of T cells in tuberculosis. The table came from immunoSEQ multiplex PCR; TCRdb's copy has only in-frame clones and leaves some out. Of 20,000 to 25,000 clones listed, around 97% are singletons. The sequencing input was PBMCs. The receptors originated from a donor aged 10 to 29 with latent tuberculosis or without tuberculosis infection. Both conserved end residues are part of each CDR3. Each record gives: V gene, J gene, clone size, D gene, CDR3 protein, CDR3 DNA. D genes are given only for firm matches. The size of a clone is reported for some rows only, either as once, few or many, or as a class for expanded clones.

V: TRBV11-2; J: TRBJ2-1; size: once; D: NA; CDR3: CASSEEAVPAYNEQFF; DNA: TGTGCCAGCAGCGAAGAGGCCGTTCCTGCGTACAATGAGCAGTTCTTC
V: TRBV18; J: TRBJ2-3; size: NA; D: NA; CDR3: CASSPDSGTSTDTQYF; DNA: TGTGCCAGCTCACCGGATTCAGGGACTAGCACAGATACGCAGTATTTT
V: TRBV29-1; J: TRBJ1-3; size: NA; D: NA; CDR3: CSVEAREAGNTIYF; DNA: TGCAGCGTTGAAGCCAGGGAGGCTGGAAACACCATATATTTT
V: TRBV25-1; J: TRBJ1-1; size: NA; D: TRBD1; CDR3: CASSARDSWTEAFF; DNA: TGTGCCAGCAGTGCCCGGGACAGTTGGACTGAAGCTTTCTTT
V: TRBV6-1; J: TRBJ1-1; size: once; D: NA; CDR3: CASSELWGRMNTEAFF; DNA: TGTGCCAGCAGTGAATTGTGGGGCCGGATGAACACTGAAGCTTTCTTT
V: TRBV11-2; J: TRBJ1-5; size: NA; D: NA; CDR3: CASSLGTGNQPQHF; DNA: TGTGCCAGCAGCTTGGGTACAGGGAATCAGCCCCAGCATTTT
V: TRBV6-5; J: TRBJ1-2; size: NA; D: TRBD1; CDR3: CASSRDRDKYGYTF; DNA: TGTGCCAGCAGCCGAGACAGGGATAAATATGGCTACACCTTC
V: TRBV5-6; J: TRBJ2-7; size: NA; D: NA; CDR3: CASSFVSGGEQYF; DNA: TGTGCCAGCAGCTTTGTTTCCGGAGGTGAGCAGTACTTC
V: TRBV27; J: TRBJ1-1; size: NA; D: TRBD1; CDR3: CATLAQGASEAFF; DNA: TGTGCCACCCTGGCCCAGGGGGCCTCTGAAGCTTTCTTT
V: TRBV25-1; J: TRBJ2-7; size: NA; D: NA; CDR3: CASSDARSYEQYF; DNA: TGTGCCAGCAGTGATGCGCGGAGTTACGAGCAGTACTTC
V: TRBV6-5; J: TRBJ2-7; size: NA; D: TRBD2; CDR3: CASSFYLAGGIHEQYF; DNA: TGTGCCAGCAGTTTCTACCTAGCGGGAGGAATCCACGAGCAGTACTTC
V: TRBV5-1; J: TRBJ1-4; size: NA; D: TRBD1; CDR3: CASSNGGTENEKLFF; DNA: TGCGCCAGCAGCAATGGAGGGACAGAAAATGAAAAACTGTTTTTT
V: TRBV20-1; J: TRBJ1-1; size: NA; D: NA; CDR3: CSASRNTEAFF; DNA: TGCAGTGCAAGTAGGAACACTGAAGCTTTCTTT
V: TRBV18; J: TRBJ1-1; size: NA; D: NA; CDR3: CASSDTPLGRTEAFF; DNA: TGTGCCAGCTCAGACACCCCTCTGGGGAGGACTGAAGCTTTCTTT
V: TRBV6-5; J: TRBJ2-2; size: NA; D: NA; CDR3: CASSFGTNTGELFF; DNA: TGTGCCAGCAGTTTCGGGACGAACACCGGGGAGCTGTTTTTT
V: TRBV11-2; J: TRBJ1-2; size: NA; D: NA; CDR3: CASSPFRTDTYGYTF; DNA: TGTGCCAGCAGCCCCTTTCGGACAGACACCTATGGCTACACCTTC
V: TRBV19; J: TRBJ2-7; size: NA; D: NA; CDR3: CASSIGGGNEQYF; DNA: TGTGCCAGTAGTATAGGCGGCGGGAACGAGCAGTACTTC
V: TRBV4-3; J: TRBJ2-5; size: NA; D: TRBD2; CDR3: CASSQEGLAGLETQYF; DNA: TGCGCCAGCAGCCAAGAAGGGCTAGCGGGATTGGAGACCCAGTACTTC
V: TRBV9; J: TRBJ1-2; size: NA; D: NA; CDR3: CASSVGSGLYGYTF; DNA: TGTGCCAGCAGCGTGGGTTCAGGGCTCTATGGCTACACCTTC
V: TRBV2; J: TRBJ2-2; size: NA; D: TRBD2; CDR3: CASSVRTSSGELFF; DNA: TGTGCCAGCTCGGTCAGGACTAGTTCCGGGGAGCTGTTTTTT